The rows below give T cell receptor beta chains drawn from one sample of a study of blood T cell repertoires in COVID-19. Method: immunoSEQ multiplex PCR; TCRdb's copy keeps in-frame clones and lacks some. The sample includes fewer than 150,000 clones, 75% to 90% of them seen just once. Sample: peripheral blood. These receptors all come from a woman aged 45-59 years who had recovered from COVID-19. CDR3s include the opening cysteine and the closing phenylalanine or tryptophan. The size entry is marked missing in some rows and otherwise reads once, few, many or a size class.

TRBV3-1/TRBV3-2	NA	CASSPRGGGNTEAFF
TRBV7-9	NA	CASSLVQGTEAFF
TRBV15	few	CATSRDWTGFGGDYEQYF
TRBV21-1	NA	CASSKGIDSNQPQHF
TRBV4-1	NA	CASSHLIPRGRPKTNTGELFF
TRBV5-1	NA	CASSFQASLRNTEAFF
TRBV5-1	NA	CASSLLAGPVDTQYF
TRBV5-6	few	CASSLQDREQYF
TRBV6-6	NA	CASRRTSRRGAQETQYF
TRBV27	NA	CASMSQLNYGYTF
TRBV30	few	CAWSVSGANTGELFF
TRBV18	NA	CASSQTLARGVGANVLTF
TRBV30	few	CAWNRDLNEKLFF
TRBV3-1/TRBV3-2	NA	CASSQVTSGGSHF
TRBV2	NA	CASSGAGGPAQETQYF
TRBV2	few	CASKTYGNQPQHF
TRBV27	few	CASSPPGINEQFF
TRBV5-1	few	CASSKEPGQEKKLFF
TRBV6-5	NA	CASNPGQINEKLFF
TRBV29-1	NA	CSVEGQPNTEAFF
TRBV14	NA	CASSQGTSGSGSYEQYF
TRBV2	NA	CASRNLDRVAEAFF
TRBV12-3/TRBV12-4	NA	CASSRDTGNTIYF
TRBV7-8	NA	CASSERGAAFRSQYF